This TCR beta chain derives from a study of shared clonotypes between healthy human individuals. The junction had 9 bases not matched to a gene; V was cut back by 6 bases and J by 3 bases. The CDR3 is made up of 18 amino acids. Germline lookup yields CDR1 MDHEN and CDR2 SYDVKM. TCRdb keeps only in-frame clones here, not all; method: immunoSEQ multiplex PCR. The sample includes millions of clones, 90% to 95% of them seen just once. Sequenced material: naive CD4+ T cells sorted from blood. Subset reported: CD45RA+ positively selected. The sequence derives from a man between 18 and 35 years old in good health. V usage is TRBV28 and J usage is TRBJ2-3; 16 nucleotides line up with TRBD2. For the CDR3, the DNA is TGTGCCAGCAGCTCCCCGGGACTAGCGGGGGGGCAGACAGATACGCAGTATTTT. Its protein is CASSSPGLAGGQTDTQYF.